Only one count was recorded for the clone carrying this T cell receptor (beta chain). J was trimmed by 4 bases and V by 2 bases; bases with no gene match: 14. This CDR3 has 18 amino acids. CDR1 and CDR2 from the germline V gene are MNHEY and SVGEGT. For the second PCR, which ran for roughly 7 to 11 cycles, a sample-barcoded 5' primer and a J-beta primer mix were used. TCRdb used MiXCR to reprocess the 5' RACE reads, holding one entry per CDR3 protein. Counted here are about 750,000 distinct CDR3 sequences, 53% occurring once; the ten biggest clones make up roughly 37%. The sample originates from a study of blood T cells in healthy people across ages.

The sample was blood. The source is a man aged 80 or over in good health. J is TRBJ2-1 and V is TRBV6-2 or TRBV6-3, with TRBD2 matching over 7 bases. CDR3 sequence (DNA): TGTGCCAGCAGTTACCCTGGCGGGAAGCGGGGTTATTACAATGAGCAGTTCTTC. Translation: CASSYPGGKRGYYNEQFF.